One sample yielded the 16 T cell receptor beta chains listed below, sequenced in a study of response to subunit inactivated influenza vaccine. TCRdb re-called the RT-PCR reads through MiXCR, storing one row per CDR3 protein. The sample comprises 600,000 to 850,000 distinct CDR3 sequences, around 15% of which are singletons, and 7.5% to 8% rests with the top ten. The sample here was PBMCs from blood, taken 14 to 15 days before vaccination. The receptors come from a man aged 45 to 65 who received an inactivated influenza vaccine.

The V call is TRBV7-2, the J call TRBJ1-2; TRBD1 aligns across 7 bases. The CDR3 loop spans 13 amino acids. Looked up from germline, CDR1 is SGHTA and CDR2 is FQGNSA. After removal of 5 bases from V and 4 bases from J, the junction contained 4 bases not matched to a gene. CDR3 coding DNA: TGTGCCAGCAGCGCTACAGGGGTCTATGGCTACACCTTC. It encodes CASSATGVYGYTF. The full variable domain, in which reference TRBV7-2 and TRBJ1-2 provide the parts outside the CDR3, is GAGVSQSPSNKVTEKGKDVELRCDPISGHTALYWYRQSLGQGLEFLIYFQGNSAPDKSGLPSDRFSAERTGGSVSTLTIQRTQQEDSAVYLCASSATGVYGYTFGSGTRLTVV.

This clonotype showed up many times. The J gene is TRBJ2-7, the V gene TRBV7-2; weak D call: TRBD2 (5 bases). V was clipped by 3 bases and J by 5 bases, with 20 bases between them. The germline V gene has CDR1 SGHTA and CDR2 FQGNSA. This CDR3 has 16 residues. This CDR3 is CASSFFSVGRGDEQYF. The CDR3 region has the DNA TGTGCCAGCAGCTTTTTCTCTGTGGGTCGGGGAGACGAGCAGTACTTC.

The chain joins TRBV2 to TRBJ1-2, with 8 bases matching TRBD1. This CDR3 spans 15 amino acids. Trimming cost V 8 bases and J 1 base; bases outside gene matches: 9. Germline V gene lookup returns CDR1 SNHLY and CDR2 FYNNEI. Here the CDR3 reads CASQDRGGLNYGYTF. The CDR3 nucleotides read TGTGCCAGCCAAGACAGGGGCGGACTTAACTATGGCTACACCTTC.

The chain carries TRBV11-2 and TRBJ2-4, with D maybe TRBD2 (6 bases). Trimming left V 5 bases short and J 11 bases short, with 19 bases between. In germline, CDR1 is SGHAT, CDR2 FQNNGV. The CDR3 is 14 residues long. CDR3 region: CASSQLAAGGLQYF. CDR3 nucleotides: TGTGCCAGCAGCCAATTAGCGGCAGGTGGGCTTCAGTACTTC.

The DNA for the CDR3 is TGTGCCAGCAGCTCAGAGGGTAGGGGCAATCAGCCCCAGCATTTT. Encoded protein: CASSSEGRGNQPQHF. V gene TRBV7-8 combines with J gene TRBJ1-5; D gene unclear. This CDR3 has 15 amino acids. V lost 4 bases to trimming and J lost 2 bases, with 12 bases between them. Germline V gene sequence: CDR1 SGHVS, CDR2 FQNEAQ. The full variable domain, completed using reference TRBV7-8 and TRBJ1-5, is GAGVSQSPRYKVAKRGQDVALRCDPISGHVSLFWYQQALGQGPEFLTYFQNEAQLDKSGLPSDRFFAERPEGSVSTLKIQRTQQEDSAVYLCASSSEGRGNQPQHFGDGTRLSIL.

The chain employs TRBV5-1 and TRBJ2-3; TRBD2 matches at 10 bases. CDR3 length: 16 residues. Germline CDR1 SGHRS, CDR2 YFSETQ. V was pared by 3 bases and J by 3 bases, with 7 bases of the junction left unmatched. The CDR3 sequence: CASSYISGRLTDTQYF. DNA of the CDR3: TGCGCCAGCAGCTACATTAGCGGGAGGTTAACAGATACGCAGTATTTT.

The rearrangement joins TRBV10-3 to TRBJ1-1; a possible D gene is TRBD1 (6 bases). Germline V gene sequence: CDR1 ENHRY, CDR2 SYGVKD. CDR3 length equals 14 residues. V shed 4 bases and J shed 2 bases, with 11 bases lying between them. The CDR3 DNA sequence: TGTGCCATCAGTGTAGGGGGGGGTAACACTGAAGCTTTCTTT. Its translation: CAISVGGGNTEAFF.

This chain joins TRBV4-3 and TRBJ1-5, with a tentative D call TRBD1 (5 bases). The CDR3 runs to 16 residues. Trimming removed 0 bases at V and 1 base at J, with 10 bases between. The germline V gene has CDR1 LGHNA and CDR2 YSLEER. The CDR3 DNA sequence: TGCGCCAGCAGCCAAGATCGCCCAGGGAGCAATCAGCCCCAGCATTTT. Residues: CASSQDRPGSNQPQHF.

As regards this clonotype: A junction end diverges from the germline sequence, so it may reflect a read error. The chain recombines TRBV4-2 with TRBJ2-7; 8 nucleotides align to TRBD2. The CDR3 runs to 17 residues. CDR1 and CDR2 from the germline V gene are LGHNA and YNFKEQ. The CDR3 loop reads CASSQEYFAGGSHEQYF. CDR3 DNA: TGTGCCAGCAGCCAAGAGTATTTCGCGGGAGGCTCCCACGAGCAGTACTTC.

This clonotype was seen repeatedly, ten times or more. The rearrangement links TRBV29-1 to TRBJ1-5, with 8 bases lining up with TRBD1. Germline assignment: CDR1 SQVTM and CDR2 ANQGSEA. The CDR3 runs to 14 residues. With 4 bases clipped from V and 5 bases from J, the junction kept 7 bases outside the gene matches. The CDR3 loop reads CSVASGGFDQPQHF. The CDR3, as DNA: TGCAGCGTTGCATCAGGGGGCTTCGATCAGCCCCAGCATTTT.

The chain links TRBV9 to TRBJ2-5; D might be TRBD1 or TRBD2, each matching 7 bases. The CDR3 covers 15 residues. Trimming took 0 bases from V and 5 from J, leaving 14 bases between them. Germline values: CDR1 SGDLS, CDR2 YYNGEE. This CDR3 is CASSVETGREETQYF. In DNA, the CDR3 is TGTGCCAGCAGCGTAGAGACAGGGCGGGAGGAGACCCAGTACTTC.

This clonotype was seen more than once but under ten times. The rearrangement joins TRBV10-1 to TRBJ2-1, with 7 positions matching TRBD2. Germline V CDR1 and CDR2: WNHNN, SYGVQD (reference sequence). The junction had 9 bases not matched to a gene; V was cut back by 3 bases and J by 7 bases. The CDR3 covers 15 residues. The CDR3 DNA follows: TGCGCCAGCAGTGATATAGAGACTAGCTGGAATGAGCAGTTCTTC. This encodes CASSDIETSWNEQFF.

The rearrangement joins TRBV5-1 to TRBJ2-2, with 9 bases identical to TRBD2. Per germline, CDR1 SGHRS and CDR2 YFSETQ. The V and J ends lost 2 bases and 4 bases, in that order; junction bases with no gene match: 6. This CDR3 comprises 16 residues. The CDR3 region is CASSLGTSILTGELFF. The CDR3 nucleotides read TGCGCCAGCAGCTTAGGGACTAGCATTCTCACCGGGGAGCTGTTTTTT.

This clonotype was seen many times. CDR3 protein: CASSLAGQGFSNYGYTF. The CDR3 nucleotides are TGTGCCAGCAGCTTAGCGGGACAGGGCTTCTCTAACTATGGCTACACCTTC. The chain combines TRBV7-2 with TRBJ1-2; 9 bases align to TRBD1. Losses at the gene ends were 0 bases for V and 0 bases for J; bases not matched to a gene: 5. CDR3 length: 17 amino acids. The germline gives CDR1 SGHTA, CDR2 FQGNSA.

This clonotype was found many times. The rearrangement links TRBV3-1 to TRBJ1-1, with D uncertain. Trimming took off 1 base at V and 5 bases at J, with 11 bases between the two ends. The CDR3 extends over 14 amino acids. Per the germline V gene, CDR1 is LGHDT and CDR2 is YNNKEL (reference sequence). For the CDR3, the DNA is TGTGCCAGCAGCCAAGTTTCCTCGGGTACTGAAGCTTTCTTT. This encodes CASSQVSSGTEAFF.

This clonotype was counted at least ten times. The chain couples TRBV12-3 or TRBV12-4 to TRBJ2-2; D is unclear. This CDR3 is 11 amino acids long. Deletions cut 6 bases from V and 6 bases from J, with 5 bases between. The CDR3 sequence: CASSPSGELFF. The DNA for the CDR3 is TGTGCCAGCAGCCCTTCCGGGGAGCTGTTTTTT.